The 20 T cell receptor beta chains given below trace back to one sample, sequenced in a study of T cells in women clearing cervical HPV infection. The repertoire was sequenced with immunoSEQ multiplex PCR; TCRdb's copy has only in-frame clones and lacks some. The sample data list about 39,000 clones. The sequenced sample was blood buffy coat. These receptors came from a woman between 18 and 70 years old with a cervical HPV16 infection that either progressed to CIN3+ or cleared (not recorded which).

On this clone itself: With the read ending 3 residues before the CDR3 end, the germline J gene is used to fill in that end. The V gene is TRBV11-2, the J gene TRBJ1-1; 7 bases match TRBD1. The germline CDR1 and CDR2 sequences are SGHAT and FQNNGV. The CDR3 has 15 amino acids. J was trimmed by 3 bases and V by 8 bases; bases with no gene match: 12. CDR3 sequence reads: CASLPRGQLYTEAFF. Partial CDR3 DNA: TGTGCCAGCCTTCCAAGGGGGCAGTTGTACACTGAA.

Note on this clone: The CDR3 goes on 3 residues after the read ends, and that part is filled in from the germline J gene. This sequence joins TRBV19 and TRBJ2-2, with 14 bases aligning to TRBD2. This CDR3 is 16 amino acids long. V lost 5 bases to trimming and J lost 8 bases; unmatched junction nucleotides: 7. The germline gives CDR1 LNHDA, CDR2 SQIVND (reference sequence). CDR3 residues: CASSPYGTSGSGELFF. Partial CDR3 DNA: TGTGCCAGTAGTCCCTACGGGACTAGCGGGAGTGGGGAG.

Notes on this clone: The sequenced fragment ends 3 residues before the CDR3 boundary, so the rest is inferred from the germline J gene. The gene calls are TRBV19 and TRBJ2-1; the match to TRBD1 covers 10 bases. Germline CDR1 reads LNHDA; CDR2 reads SQIVND (reference sequence). The V and J ends lost 5 bases and 7 bases, in that order; junction bases with no gene match: 5. The CDR3 spans 14 residues. CDR3 bases read: TGTGCCAGTAGTCCGTGGGACAGGGGAAATGAG. Translation gives CASSPWDRGNE. The whole CDR3 sequence reads CASSPWDRGNEQFF.

A word on this clone: The read is 3 residues too short to cover the CDR3 end, so that end is filled in from the germline J gene. The gene calls are TRBV2 and TRBJ2-5; D may be TRBD2 (7 bases). In germline, CDR1 is SNHLY, CDR2 FYNNEI. This CDR3 is 15 amino acids long. Trimming removed 4 bases from V and 1 base from J, with 13 bases in between. CDR3 amino acids: CASSVGGGLQETQYF. Partial CDR3 DNA: TGTGCCAGCAGTGTAGGCGGGGGCCTCCAAGAGACC. Variable domain in full (rest from reference TRBV2 and TRBJ2-5): EPEVTQTPSHQVTQMGQEVILRCVPISNHLYFYWYRQILGQKVEFLVSFYNNEISEKSEIFDDQFSVERPDGSNFTLKIRSTKLEDSAMYFCASSVGGGLQETQYFGPGTRLLVL.

As to this clone: The sequence runs out 3 residues before the end of the CDR3; the remainder is reconstructed from the germline J gene. This rearrangement joins TRBV18 to TRBJ2-4, with TRBD1 matching 10 bases. The V gene end was trimmed by 3 bases and the J gene end by 8 bases; junction bases not matched to a gene: 4. CDR1 and CDR2 (germline): KGHSH, LQKENI. This CDR3 comprises 14 residues. CDR3: CASSPGQGIDIQYF. CDR3 DNA (partial): TGTGCCAGCTCACCGGGACAGGGGATAGACATT.

To note about this clone: Read data end 3 residues before the CDR3 end; the end is taken from the germline J gene. The chain employs TRBV19 and TRBJ2-1, with TRBD2 as a possible D gene (5 bases). CDR1 LNHDA and CDR2 SQIVND come from the germline V gene (reference sequence). The CDR3 contains 15 residues. The germline V and J ends were trimmed by 5 bases and 0 bases, with 11 bases remaining between them. CDR3 amino acids: CASSLQRSSYNEQFF. The part of the CDR3 DNA that was read is TGTGCCAGTAGTCTCCAGCGGAGCTCCTACAATGAG. Looking up the rest from reference TRBV19 and TRBJ2-1 gives the full variable domain: DGGITQSPKYLFRKEGQNVTLSCEQNLNHDAMYWYRQDPGQGLRLIYYSQIVNDFQKGDIAEGYSVSREKKESFPLTVTSAQKNPTAFYLCASSLQRSSYNEQFFGPGTRLTVL.

As concerns this clone: The same CDR3 also results from other DNA sequences found in this sample. The CDR3 loop reads CASSGGRGTDNYGYTF. The DNA read from the CDR3 is TGTGCCAGCAGCGGGGGGCGGGGGACCGACAACTATGGC. The gene calls are TRBV7-6 and TRBJ1-2, with D tentatively TRBD1 (6 bases). From the germline J gene comes the end of the CDR3, since the read stops 3 residues before it. The CDR3 spans 16 residues. Germline V gene lookup returns CDR1 SGHVS and CDR2 FNYEAQ. V lost 5 bases, J lost 2 bases, and 18 bases lay in between.

A remark on this clone: The read ends 3 residues before the CDR3 terminus; that terminus is restored from the germline J gene. This chain uses TRBV18 with TRBJ2-3; TRBD2 matches 13 bases. The V gene end was trimmed by 6 bases and the J gene end by 1 base; junction bases not matched to a gene: 4. The CDR3 spans 16 residues. CDR1 is KGHSH, CDR2 LQKENI, per germline. The CDR3: CASSLGLAGGTDTQYF. The DNA read from the CDR3 is TGTGCCAGCTCGCTCGGACTAGCGGGGGGCACAGATACG. Supplemented by reference TRBV18 and TRBJ2-3, the full variable domain reads NAGVMQNPRHLVRRRGQEARLRCSPMKGHSHVYWYRQLPEEGLKFMVYLQKENIIDESGMPKERFSAEFPKEGPSILRIQQVVRGDSAAYFCASSLGLAGGTDTQYFGPGTRLTVL.

Notes on this clone: The read halts 3 residues ahead of the CDR3 end, with the missing end drawn from the germline J gene. V and J are TRBV5-1 and TRBJ2-3; TRBD1 aligns across 7 bases. Per the germline V gene, CDR1 is SGHRS and CDR2 is YFSETQ. J gave up 4 bases and V 3 bases, and 5 bases lay outside the gene matches. There are 14 residues in the CDR3. The covered CDR3 bases are TGCGCCAGCAGCTCGGGACAGCCGGCAGATACG. Protein product: CASSSGQPADT. The whole CDR3 sequence reads CASSSGQPADTQYF.

This CDR3 is CASDPGAASEKLFF. The part of the CDR3 DNA that was read is TGTGCCAGCGACCCAGGGGCGGCGAGTGAAAAA. The chain recombines TRBV2 with TRBJ1-4; D is possibly TRBD1 (6 bases). The read ends 3 residues early relative to the CDR3; the germline J gene fills the gap. Trimming removed 8 bases from V and 7 bases from J, with 17 bases in between. Germline CDR1 and CDR2: SNHLY and FYNNEI. This CDR3 contains 14 residues.

As to this clone: The read terminates 3 residues ahead of where the CDR3 ends, so the germline J gene completes it. This chain connects TRBV11-2 to TRBJ2-3; 7 bases fit TRBD2. The CDR3 is 14 amino acids. The V gene's germline CDR1 is SGHAT and CDR2 FQNNGV. Trimming removed 1 base from V and 4 bases from J; junction bases left unmatched: 2. Here the CDR3 reads CASSLGLAPDTQYF. The CDR3 DNA, read in part, is TGTGCCAGCAGCTTAGGACTAGCCCCAGATACG.

Worth noting for this clone: The CDR3 goes on 3 residues after the read ends, and that part is filled in from the germline J gene. The chain couples TRBV20-1 to TRBJ1-3, with TRBD1 matching over 7 bases. The germline gives CDR1 DFQATT, CDR2 SNEGSKA (reference sequence). This CDR3 contains 14 residues. With 0 bases clipped from V and 1 base from J, the junction kept 0 bases outside the gene matches. The chain's CDR3 is CSAREDRSGNTIYF. Incomplete CDR3 DNA: TGCAGTGCTAGAGAGGACAGGTCTGGAAACACC.

Regarding this clone: Read data end 3 residues before the CDR3 end; the end is taken from the germline J gene. The chain has TRBV6-2 or TRBV6-3 and TRBJ2-7, with D perhaps matching TRBD2 (6 bases). Trimming pared 4 bases from V and 2 bases from J, leaving 12 bases between. The CDR3 is made up of 14 amino acids. Germline-derived CDR1 and CDR2 are MNHEY and SVGEGT. The CDR3 sequence is CASSLGGTTYEQYF. Partial CDR3 DNA: TGTGCCAGCAGTTTGGGGGGTACTACCTACGAG.

As regards this clone: The read terminates 3 residues ahead of where the CDR3 ends, so the germline J gene completes it. The chain combines TRBV7-8 with TRBJ2-5, with TRBD2 matching 7 bases. This CDR3 comprises 16 residues. Trimming removed 3 bases from V and 4 bases from J; junction bases left unmatched: 11. Germline CDR1 SGHVS, CDR2 FQNEAQ. The covered CDR3 bases are TGTGCCAGCAGCTTCCCCCCCGGGCCGGGGGGAGAGACC. Protein product: CASSFPPGPGGET. In full, the CDR3 reads CASSFPPGPGGETQYF.

Comments on this clone: The read ends 3 residues before the CDR3 terminus; that terminus is restored from the germline J gene. The V and J genes are TRBV9 and TRBJ2-2; D ambiguous. V was trimmed by 2 bases and J by 0 bases, leaving 5 bases between them. CDR3 length: 14 residues. Germline assignment: CDR1 SGDLS and CDR2 YYNGEE. The CDR3 loop reads CASSVTPNTGELFF. CDR3 DNA (partial): TGTGCCAGCAGCGTGACTCCGAACACCGGGGAG. The whole variable domain, remainder taken from reference TRBV9 and TRBJ2-2, is DSGVTQTPKHLITATGQRVTLRCSPRSGDLSVYWYQQSLDQGLQFLIQYYNGEERAKGNILERFSAQQFPDLHSELNLSSLELGDSALYFCASSVTPNTGELFFGEGSRLTVL.

For this clone: The CDR3 goes on 3 residues after the read ends, and that part is filled in from the germline J gene. V and J are TRBV4-1 and TRBJ2-1; weak D call: TRBD2 (5 bases). This CDR3 is 15 amino acids long. Trimming stripped 5 bases from V and 7 bases from J, with 18 bases between. Germline-derived CDR1 and CDR2 are MGHRA and YSYEKL. The CDR3 DNA, read in part, is TGCGCCAGCAGCTACCGACTTGTATCGGGGAATGAG. Amino acids: CASSYRLVSGNE. The CDR3, in full, reads CASSYRLVSGNEQFF.

As concerns this clone: The observed sequence ends 3 residues before the CDR3 terminus, with the missing tail filled in from the germline J gene. J is TRBJ2-2 and V is TRBV7-6; D perhaps matches TRBD2 (5 bases). The CDR3 loop spans 15 amino acids. Germline values: CDR1 SGHVS, CDR2 FNYEAQ. CDR3 DNA, as far as it was read: TGTGCCAGCAGCTTAAGCTACGGGGATAATTCACCG. This translates into CASSLSYGDNSP. The full CDR3 protein is CASSLSYGDNSPLFF.

As concerns this clone: The CDR3 end falls 3 residues outside the read, so it is completed with the germline J gene. This rearrangement joins TRBV19 to TRBJ2-2; no firm D call. The germline V gene encodes CDR1 LNHDA and CDR2 SQIVND (reference sequence). The CDR3 consists of 14 residues. V was cut by 6 bases and J by 0 bases, with 8 bases left in between. The sequenced part of the CDR3 DNA is TGTGCCAGTAGGGTAGACTCGAACACCGGGGAG. Translating it yields CASRVDSNTGE. The whole CDR3 protein is CASRVDSNTGELFF.

Details on this clone: Read sequence stops 3 residues before the CDR3 end, and the germline J gene provides the missing end. The gene calls are TRBV4-1 and TRBJ2-5; the match to TRBD2 covers 10 bases. The germline CDR1 and CDR2 sequences are MGHRA and YSYEKL. CDR3 length equals 13 residues. V was clipped by 4 bases and J by 4 bases; unmatched bases: 0. The CDR3 loop is CASSRLAGETQYF. The sequenced CDR3 bases are TGCGCCAGCAGCCGACTAGCGGGAGAGACC.

As concerns this clone: The read gets to within 3 residues of the CDR3 end, and the germline J gene fills in the rest. The chain links TRBV30 to TRBJ1-2; D is ambiguous. Per the germline V gene, CDR1 is GTSNPN and CDR2 is SVGIG (reference sequence). This CDR3 comprises 15 residues. The sequenced part of the CDR3 DNA is TGTGCCTGGAGTGTGAGCGGGAGGGCTAACAATGAC. This encodes CAWSVSGRANND. The whole CDR3 sequence is CAWSVSGRANNDYTF.